The present TCR beta chain was sequenced within a study of blood T cells in healthy people across ages. Study observations and caveats: CMV status of donors was not determined, possibly confounding expanded clonotype changes.

Caucasian, healthy and from Russia, the donors were aged between about 6 and 90. Together with a sample-barcoded 5' primer, a J-beta primer mix was included in a second PCR lasting roughly 6 to 12 cycles. TCRdb itself ran the 5' RACE reads through MiXCR, one entry per CDR3 protein. The sample consists of 650,000 to 800,000 distinct CDR3 sequences, approximately 44% of them appearing once. Concerning this clonotype: What it binds is not known.

Material for sequencing was blood. The TCR sequence derives from a man in his sixties in good health.

This chain's CDR3 is CASSHRTPSQAFF. DNA of the CDR3: TGCGCCAGCAGCCACAGGACACCATCACAAGCTTTCTTT. The chain combines TRBV4-1 with TRBJ1-1, with a tentative D call TRBD1 (5 bases). This CDR3 has 13 amino acids. Trimming took 3 bases from V and 9 from J, leaving 14 bases between them. CDR1 is MGHRA, CDR2 YSYEKL, per germline.